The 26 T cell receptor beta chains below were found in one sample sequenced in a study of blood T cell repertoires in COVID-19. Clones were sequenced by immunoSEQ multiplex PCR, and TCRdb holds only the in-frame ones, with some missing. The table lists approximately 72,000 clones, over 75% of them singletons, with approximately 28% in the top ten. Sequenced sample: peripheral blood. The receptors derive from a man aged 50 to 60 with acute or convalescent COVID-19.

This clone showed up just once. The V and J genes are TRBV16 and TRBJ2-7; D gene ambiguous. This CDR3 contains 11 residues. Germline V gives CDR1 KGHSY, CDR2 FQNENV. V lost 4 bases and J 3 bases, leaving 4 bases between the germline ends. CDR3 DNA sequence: TGTGCCAGCAGCCCAAACTACGAGCAGTACTTC. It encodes CASSPNYEQYF. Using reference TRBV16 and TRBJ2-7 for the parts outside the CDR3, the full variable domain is GEEVAQTPKHLVRGEGQKAKLYCAPIKGHSYVFWYQQVLKNEFKFLISFQNENVFDETGMPKERFSAKCLPNSPCSLEIQATKLEDSAVYFCASSPNYEQYFGPGTRLTVT.

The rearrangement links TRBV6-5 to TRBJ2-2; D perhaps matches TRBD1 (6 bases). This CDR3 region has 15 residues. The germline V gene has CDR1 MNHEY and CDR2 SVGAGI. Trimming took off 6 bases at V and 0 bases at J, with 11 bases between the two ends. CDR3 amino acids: CASSHRAANTGELFF. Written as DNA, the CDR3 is TGTGCCAGCAGCCACAGGGCCGCGAACACCGGGGAGCTGTTTTTT.

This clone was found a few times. The CDR3 DNA reads TGCGCCAGCAGCCAAGAACCCAGGGAACCCTACTACGAGCAGTACTTC. It encodes CASSQEPREPYYEQYF. The genes are TRBV4-1 and TRBJ2-7; D might be TRBD1 (5 bases). Trimming took off 0 bases at V and 3 bases at J, with 15 bases between the two ends. Per the germline V gene, CDR1 is MGHRA and CDR2 is YSYEKL. CDR3 length: 16 residues.

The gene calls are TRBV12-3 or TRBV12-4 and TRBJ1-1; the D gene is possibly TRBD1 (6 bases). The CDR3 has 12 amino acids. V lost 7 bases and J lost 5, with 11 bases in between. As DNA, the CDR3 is TGTGCCAGCACCTTAGGGGGTACTGAAGCTTTCTTT. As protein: CASTLGGTEAFF.

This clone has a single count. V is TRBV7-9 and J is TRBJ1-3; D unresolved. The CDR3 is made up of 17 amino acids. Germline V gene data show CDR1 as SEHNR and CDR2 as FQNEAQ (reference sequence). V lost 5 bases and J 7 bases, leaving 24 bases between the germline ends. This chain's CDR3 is CASSTPIGGLGRNTIYF. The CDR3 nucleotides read TGTGCCAGCAGCACCCCTATAGGCGGGTTAGGCCGGAACACCATATATTTT.

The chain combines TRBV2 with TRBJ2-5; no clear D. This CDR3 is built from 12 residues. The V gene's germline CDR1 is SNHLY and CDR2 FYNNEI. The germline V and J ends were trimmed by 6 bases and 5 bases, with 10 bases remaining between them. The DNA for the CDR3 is TGTGCCAGCAGGCTGGTGCGGGAGACCCAGTACTTC. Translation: CASRLVRETQYF.

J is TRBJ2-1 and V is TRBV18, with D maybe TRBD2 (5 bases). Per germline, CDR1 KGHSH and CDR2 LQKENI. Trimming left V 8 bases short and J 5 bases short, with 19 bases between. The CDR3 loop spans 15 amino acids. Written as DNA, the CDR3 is TGTGCCAGCCAACCGTCGAGCGGAGAGAACAATGAGCAGTTCTTC. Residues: CASQPSSGENNEQFF.

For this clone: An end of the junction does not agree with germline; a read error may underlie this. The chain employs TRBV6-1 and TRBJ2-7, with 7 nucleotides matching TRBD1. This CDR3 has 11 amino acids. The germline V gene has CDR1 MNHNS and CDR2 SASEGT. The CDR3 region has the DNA TGTGCCAGCAGTGAAAGGGACAGCCCAGCTTTC. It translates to CASSERDSPAF.

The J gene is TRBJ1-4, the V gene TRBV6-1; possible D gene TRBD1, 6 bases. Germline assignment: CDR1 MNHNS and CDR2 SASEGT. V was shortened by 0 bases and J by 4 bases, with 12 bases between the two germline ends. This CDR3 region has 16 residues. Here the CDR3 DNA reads TGTGCCAGCAGTGAAGCGCTCCAGGGGCGTAATGAAAAACTGTTTTTT. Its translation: CASSEALQGRNEKLFF.

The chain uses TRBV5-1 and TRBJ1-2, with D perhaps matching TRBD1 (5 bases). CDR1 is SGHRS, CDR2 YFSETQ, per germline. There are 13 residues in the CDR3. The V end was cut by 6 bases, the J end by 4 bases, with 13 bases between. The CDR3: CASKVDDSYGYTF. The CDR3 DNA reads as TGCGCCAGCAAAGTCGACGACAGCTATGGCTACACCTTC.

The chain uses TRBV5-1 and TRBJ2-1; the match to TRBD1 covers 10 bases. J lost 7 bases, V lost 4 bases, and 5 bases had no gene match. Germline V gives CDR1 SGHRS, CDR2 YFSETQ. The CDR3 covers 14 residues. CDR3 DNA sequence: TGCGCCAGCAGCAGAGGACAGGGGGGGAATGAGCAGTTCTTC. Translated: CASSRGQGGNEQFF.

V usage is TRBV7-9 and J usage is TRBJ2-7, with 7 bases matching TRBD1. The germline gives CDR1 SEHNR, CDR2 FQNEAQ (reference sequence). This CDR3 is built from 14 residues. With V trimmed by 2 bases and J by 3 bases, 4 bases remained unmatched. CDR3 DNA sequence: TGTGCCAGCAGCTTAAACGCAGGGGGCTACGAGCAGTACTTC. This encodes CASSLNAGGYEQYF.

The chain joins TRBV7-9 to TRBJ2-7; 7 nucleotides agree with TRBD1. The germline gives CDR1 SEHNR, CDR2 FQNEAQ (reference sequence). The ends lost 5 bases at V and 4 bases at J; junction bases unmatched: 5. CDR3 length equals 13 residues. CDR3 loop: CASSRRDRYEQYF. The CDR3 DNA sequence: TGTGCCAGCAGCCGAAGGGACAGATACGAGCAGTACTTC.

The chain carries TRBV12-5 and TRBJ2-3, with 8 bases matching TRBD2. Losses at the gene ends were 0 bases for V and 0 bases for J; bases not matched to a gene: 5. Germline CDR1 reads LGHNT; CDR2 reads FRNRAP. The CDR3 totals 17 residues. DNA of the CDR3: TGTGCTAGTGGTTTGGTTAGACTAGCGCGAAGCACAGATACGCAGTATTTT. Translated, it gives CASGLVRLARSTDTQYF.

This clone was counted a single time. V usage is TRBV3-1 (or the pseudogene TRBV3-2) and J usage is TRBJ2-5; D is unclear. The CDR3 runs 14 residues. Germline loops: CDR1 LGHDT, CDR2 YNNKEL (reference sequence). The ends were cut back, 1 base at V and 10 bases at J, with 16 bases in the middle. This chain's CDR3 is CASSQVEAQSLQYF. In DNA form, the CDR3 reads TGTGCCAGCAGCCAAGTCGAAGCGCAGTCCCTCCAGTACTTC.

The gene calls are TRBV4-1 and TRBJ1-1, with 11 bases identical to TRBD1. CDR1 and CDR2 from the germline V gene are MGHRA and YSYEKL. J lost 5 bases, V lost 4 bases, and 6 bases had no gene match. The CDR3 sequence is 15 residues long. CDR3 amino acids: CASSPGQGATTEAFF. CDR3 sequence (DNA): TGCGCCAGCAGCCCAGGACAGGGGGCGACGACTGAAGCTTTCTTT.

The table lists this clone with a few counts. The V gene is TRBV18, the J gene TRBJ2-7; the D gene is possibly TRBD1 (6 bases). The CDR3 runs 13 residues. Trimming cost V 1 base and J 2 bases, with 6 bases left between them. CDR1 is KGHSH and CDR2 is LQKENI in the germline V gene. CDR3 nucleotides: TGTGCCAGCTCACCACGGGACACCTACGAGCAGTACTTC. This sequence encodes CASSPRDTYEQYF.

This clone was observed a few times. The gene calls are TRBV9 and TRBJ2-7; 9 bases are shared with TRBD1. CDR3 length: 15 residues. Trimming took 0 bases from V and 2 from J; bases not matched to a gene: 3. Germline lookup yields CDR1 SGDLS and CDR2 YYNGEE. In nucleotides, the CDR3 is TGTGCCAGCAGCGTAGGGACAGGGGTCACCTACGAGCAGTACTTC. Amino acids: CASSVGTGVTYEQYF. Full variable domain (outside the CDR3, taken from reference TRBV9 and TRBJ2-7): DSGVTQTPKHLITATGQRVTLRCSPRSGDLSVYWYQQSLDQGLQFLIQYYNGEERAKGNILERFSAQQFPDLHSELNLSSLELGDSALYFCASSVGTGVTYEQYFGPGTRLTVT.

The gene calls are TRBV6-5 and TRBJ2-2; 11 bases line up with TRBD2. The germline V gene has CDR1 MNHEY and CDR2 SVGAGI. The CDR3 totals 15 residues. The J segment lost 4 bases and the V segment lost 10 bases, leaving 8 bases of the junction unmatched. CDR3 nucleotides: TGTGCCACATCCTTTGGACTAGCGGGCACCGGGGAGCTGTTTTTT. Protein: CATSFGLAGTGELFF.

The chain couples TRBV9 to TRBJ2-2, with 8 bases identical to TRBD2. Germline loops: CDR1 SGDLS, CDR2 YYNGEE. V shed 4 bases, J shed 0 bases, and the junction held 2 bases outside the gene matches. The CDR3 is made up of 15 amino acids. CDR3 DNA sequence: TGTGCCAGCAGCTTCGGGGGGGCGAACACCGGGGAGCTGTTTTTT. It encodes CASSFGGANTGELFF.

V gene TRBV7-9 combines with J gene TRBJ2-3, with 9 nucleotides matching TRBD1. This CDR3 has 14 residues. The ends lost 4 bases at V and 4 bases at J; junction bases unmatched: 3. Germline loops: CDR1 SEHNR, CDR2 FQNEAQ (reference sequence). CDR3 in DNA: TGTGCCAGCAGCTCACAGGGGGCATCAGATACGCAGTATTTT. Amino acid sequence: CASSSQGASDTQYF.

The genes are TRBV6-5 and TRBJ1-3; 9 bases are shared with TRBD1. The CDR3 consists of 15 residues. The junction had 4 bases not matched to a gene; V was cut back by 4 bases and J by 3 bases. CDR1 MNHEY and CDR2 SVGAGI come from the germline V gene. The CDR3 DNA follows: TGTGCCAGCAGTTTGGACAGGGGCGATGGAAACACCATATATTTT. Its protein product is CASSLDRGDGNTIYF.

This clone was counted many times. The CDR3 is CSASQGAGGYTF. The CDR3 bases are TGCAGTGCTAGTCAGGGGGCGGGTGGCTACACCTTC. This chain uses TRBV20-1 with TRBJ1-2, with 8 bases that match TRBD1. The CDR3 is 12 amino acids. V lost 3 bases, J lost 7 bases, and 4 bases stayed unmatched. Germline V lookup: CDR1 DFQATT, CDR2 SNEGSKA (reference sequence).

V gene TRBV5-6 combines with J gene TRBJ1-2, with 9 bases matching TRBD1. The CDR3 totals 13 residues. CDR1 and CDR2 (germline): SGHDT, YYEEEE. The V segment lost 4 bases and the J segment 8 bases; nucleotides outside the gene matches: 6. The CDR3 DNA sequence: TGTGCCAGCAGCACCGGACAGGGGTGGGGCTACACCTTC. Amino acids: CASSTGQGWGYTF.

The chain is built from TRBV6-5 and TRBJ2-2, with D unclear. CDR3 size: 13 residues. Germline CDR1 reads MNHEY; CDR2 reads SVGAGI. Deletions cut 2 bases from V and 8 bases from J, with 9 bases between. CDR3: CASSYAPRGELFF. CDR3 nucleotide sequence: TGTGCCAGCAGTTACGCACCTAGGGGGGAGCTGTTTTTT.

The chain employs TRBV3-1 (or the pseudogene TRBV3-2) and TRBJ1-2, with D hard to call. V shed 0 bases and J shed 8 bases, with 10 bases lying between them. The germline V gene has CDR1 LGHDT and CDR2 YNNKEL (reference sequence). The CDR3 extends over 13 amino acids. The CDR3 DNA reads TGTGCCAGCAGCCAAGATTGGAGGTACGGCTACACCTTC. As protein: CASSQDWRYGYTF.